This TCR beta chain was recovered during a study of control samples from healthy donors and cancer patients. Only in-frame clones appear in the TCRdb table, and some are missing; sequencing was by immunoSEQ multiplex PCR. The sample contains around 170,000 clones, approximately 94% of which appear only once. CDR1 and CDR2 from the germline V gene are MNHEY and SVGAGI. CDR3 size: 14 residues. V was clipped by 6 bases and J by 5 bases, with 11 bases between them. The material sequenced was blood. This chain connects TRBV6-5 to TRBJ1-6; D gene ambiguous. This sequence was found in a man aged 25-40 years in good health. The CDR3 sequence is CASSQWFDNSPLHF. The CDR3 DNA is TGTGCCAGCAGCCAATGGTTCGATAATTCACCCCTCCACTTT.